This TCR beta chain was identified during a study of graft-versus-host responses after intestinal transplantation. Generated by immunoSEQ multiplex PCR, the TCRdb table keeps only in-frame clones and is missing some. The repertoire includes 20,000 to 25,000 clones, around 80% of them detected once, and about 0.93% sits in the top ten. As regards this clone: No antigen is known for it.

The CDR3 consists of 16 residues. Germline values: CDR1 LNHDA, CDR2 SQIVND (reference sequence). V lost 5 bases to trimming and J lost 2 bases; unmatched junction nucleotides: 9. Sequenced here: unstimulated CD8+ T cells sorted from spleen or lymph node cells, sampled before transplant. This sequence joins TRBV19 and TRBJ2-3, with 8 bases lining up with TRBD1. The TCR originated in a human donor who was the organ donor for an intestinal transplant. The CDR3 nucleotides are TGTGCCAGTAGTGCAGCCGGACAGGGACCCACAGATACGCAGTATTTT. Its protein is CASSAAGQGPTDTQYF.